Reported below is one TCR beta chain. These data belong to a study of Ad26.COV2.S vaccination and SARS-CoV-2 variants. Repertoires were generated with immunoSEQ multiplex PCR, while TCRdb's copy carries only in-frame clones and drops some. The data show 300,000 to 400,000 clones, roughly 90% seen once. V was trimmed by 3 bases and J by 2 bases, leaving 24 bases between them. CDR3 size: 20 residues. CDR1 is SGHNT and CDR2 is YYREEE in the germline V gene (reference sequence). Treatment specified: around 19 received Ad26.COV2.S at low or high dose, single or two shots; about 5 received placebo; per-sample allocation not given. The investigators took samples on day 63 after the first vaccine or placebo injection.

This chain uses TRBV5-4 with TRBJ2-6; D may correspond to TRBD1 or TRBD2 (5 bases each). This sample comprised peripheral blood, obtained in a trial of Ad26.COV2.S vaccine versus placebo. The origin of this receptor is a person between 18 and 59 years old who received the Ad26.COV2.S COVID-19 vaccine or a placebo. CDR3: CASSSMEWAGTLTGANVLTF. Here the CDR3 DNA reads TGTGCCAGCAGCTCCATGGAATGGGCCGGGACCCTGACTGGGGCCAACGTCCTGACTTTC.